Sequencing of this T cell receptor beta chain was carried out in a study of blood T cell repertoires in COVID-19. The germline CDR1 and CDR2 sequences are GTSNPN and SVGIG (reference sequence). The CDR3 has 13 amino acids. The V gene lost 2 bases and the J gene lost 6 bases, with 11 bases spanning the gap. Generated by immunoSEQ multiplex PCR, the TCRdb table keeps only in-frame clones and is missing some. This table holds about 380,000 clones, around nine tenths found once. The sequence derives from a woman aged 18-35 years who had recovered from COVID-19. The rearrangement joins TRBV30 to TRBJ1-5; no definite D call. Material: PBMCs or T cells enriched from blood (not recorded which). The CDR3 loop reads CAWSIMTGQPQHF. Written as DNA, the CDR3 is TGTGCCTGGAGTATCATGACGGGTCAGCCCCAGCATTTT.